What follows are 5 T cell receptor beta chains derived from one specimen sequenced in a study of cytomegalovirus exposure and HLA in healthy donors. Use of 60 Vbeta and 13 Jbeta primers characterized the PCR. Sequenced by immunoSEQ multiplex PCR; TCRdb stores in-frame clones only, minus some. The sample yields about 130,000 clones, almost 85% seen once. Input material: PBMCs. These TCRs come from a boy between 2 and 10 years old in good health and CMV-seronegative.

V is TRBV6-1 and J is TRBJ2-2; TRBD2 agrees at 14 bases. This CDR3 is built from 18 residues. Germline CDR1 is MNHNS and CDR2 is SASEGT. Germline trimming cut 4 bases from V and 1 base from J; bases unmatched to any gene: 5. The CDR3 spells CASSVGLAGGLNTGELFF. CDR3 DNA sequence: TGTGCCAGCAGTGTAGGACTAGCGGGAGGACTGAACACCGGGGAGCTGTTTTTT.

This sequence joins TRBV5-6 and TRBJ2-5; no clear D gene. Trimming took 2 bases from V and 5 from J, leaving 4 bases between them. The CDR3 covers 11 residues. Per the germline V gene, CDR1 is SGHDT and CDR2 is YYEEEE. This chain's CDR3 is CASSLQETQYF. CDR3 nucleotides: TGTGCCAGCAGCTTACAGGAGACCCAGTACTTC.

The rearrangement joins TRBV4-3 to TRBJ2-5; D possibly corresponds to TRBD2 (6 bases). This CDR3 is built from 14 residues. V was clipped by 0 bases and J by 7 bases, with 12 bases between them. Germline V CDR1 and CDR2: LGHNA, YSLEER. CDR3 DNA: TGCGCCAGCAGCCAAGATGAGGGGCGGGGGACCCAGTACTTC. This gives the protein CASSQDEGRGTQYF.

V and J are TRBV5-1 and TRBJ2-2; D might be TRBD1 (5 bases). Trimming stripped 3 bases from V and 4 bases from J, with 10 bases between. This CDR3 comprises 14 residues. Germline V gives CDR1 SGHRS, CDR2 YFSETQ. The CDR3 region is CASSWGGATGELFF. CDR3 DNA: TGCGCCAGCAGCTGGGGCGGTGCCACCGGGGAGCTGTTTTTT.

This clone was seen more than once but under ten times. The chain is built from TRBV15 and TRBJ2-3; D perhaps matches TRBD2 (5 bases). The length of the CDR3 is 15 residues. Germline loops: CDR1 LNHNV, CDR2 YYDKDF (reference sequence). Trimming removed 4 bases from V and 2 bases from J, with 13 bases in between. CDR3 coding DNA: TGTGCCACCAGCATAAGAGGGAGCTACACAGATACGCAGTATTTT. Translation: CATSIRGSYTDTQYF.